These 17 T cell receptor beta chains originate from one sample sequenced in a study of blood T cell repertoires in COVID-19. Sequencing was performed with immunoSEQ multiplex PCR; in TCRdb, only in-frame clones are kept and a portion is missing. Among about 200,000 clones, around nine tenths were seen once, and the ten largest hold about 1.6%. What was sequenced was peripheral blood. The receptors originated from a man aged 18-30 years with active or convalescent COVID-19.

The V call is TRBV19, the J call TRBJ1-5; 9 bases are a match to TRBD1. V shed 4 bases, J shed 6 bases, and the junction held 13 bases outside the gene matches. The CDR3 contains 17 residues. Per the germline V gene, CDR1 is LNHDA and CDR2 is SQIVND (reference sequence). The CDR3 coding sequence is TGTGCCAGTAGTAACGCCCCCGGGACAGGGTTGCGTCAGCCCCAGCATTTT. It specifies CASSNAPGTGLRQPQHF.

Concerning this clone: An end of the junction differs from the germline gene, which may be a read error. The CDR3 nucleotides read TGTGCCAGCAGCCTAACAGGGGGCGCGGACTATGGCTACACCTTC. Amino acid sequence: CASSLTGGADYGYTF. The V gene is TRBV7-3, the J gene TRBJ1-2; TRBD1 matches 9 bases. Germline CDR1 and CDR2: SGHTA and FQGTGA. This CDR3 region has 15 residues.

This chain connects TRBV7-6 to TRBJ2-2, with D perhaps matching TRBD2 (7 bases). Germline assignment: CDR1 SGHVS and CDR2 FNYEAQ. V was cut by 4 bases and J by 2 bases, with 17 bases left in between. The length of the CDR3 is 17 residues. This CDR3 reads CASSSNGGAANTGELFF. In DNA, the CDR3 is TGTGCCAGCAGCTCTAATGGGGGGGCGGCAAACACCGGGGAGCTGTTTTTT.

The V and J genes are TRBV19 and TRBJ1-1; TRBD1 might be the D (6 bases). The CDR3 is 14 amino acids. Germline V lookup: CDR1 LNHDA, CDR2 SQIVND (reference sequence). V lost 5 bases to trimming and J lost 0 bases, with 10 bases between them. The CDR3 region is CASSGGALNTEAFF. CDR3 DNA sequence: TGTGCCAGTAGTGGGGGGGCCCTGAACACTGAAGCTTTCTTT. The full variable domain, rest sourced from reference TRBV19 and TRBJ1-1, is DGGITQSPKYLFRKEGQNVTLSCEQNLNHDAMYWYRQDPGQGLRLIYYSQIVNDFQKGDIAEGYSVSREKKESFPLTVTSAQKNPTAFYLCASSGGALNTEAFFGQGTRLTVV.

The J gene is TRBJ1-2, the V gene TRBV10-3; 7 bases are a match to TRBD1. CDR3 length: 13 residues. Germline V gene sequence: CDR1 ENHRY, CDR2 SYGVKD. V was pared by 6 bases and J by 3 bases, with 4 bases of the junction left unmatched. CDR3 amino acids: CAIRAGTDYGYTF. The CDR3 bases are TGTGCCATCAGAGCCGGGACAGACTATGGCTACACCTTC.

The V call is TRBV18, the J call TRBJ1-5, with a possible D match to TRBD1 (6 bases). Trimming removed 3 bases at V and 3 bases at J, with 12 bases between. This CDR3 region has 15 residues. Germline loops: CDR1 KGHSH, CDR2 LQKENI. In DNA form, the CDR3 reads TGTGCCAGCTCACCCACAGGGATTTCCAATCAGCCCCAGCATTTT. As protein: CASSPTGISNQPQHF.

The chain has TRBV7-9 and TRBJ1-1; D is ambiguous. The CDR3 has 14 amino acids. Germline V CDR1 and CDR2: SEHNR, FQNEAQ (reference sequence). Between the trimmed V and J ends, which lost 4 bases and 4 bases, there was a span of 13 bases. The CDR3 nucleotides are TGTGCCAGCAGCTCCGGATCGGGAGCCACTGAAGCTTTCTTT. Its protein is CASSSGSGATEAFF.

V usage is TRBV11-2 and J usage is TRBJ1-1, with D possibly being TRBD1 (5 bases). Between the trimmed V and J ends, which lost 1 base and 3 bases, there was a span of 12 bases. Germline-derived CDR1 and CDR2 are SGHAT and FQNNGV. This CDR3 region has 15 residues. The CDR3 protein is CASSLGPGVDTEAFF. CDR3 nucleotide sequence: TGTGCCAGCAGCTTAGGCCCGGGGGTAGACACTGAAGCTTTCTTT.

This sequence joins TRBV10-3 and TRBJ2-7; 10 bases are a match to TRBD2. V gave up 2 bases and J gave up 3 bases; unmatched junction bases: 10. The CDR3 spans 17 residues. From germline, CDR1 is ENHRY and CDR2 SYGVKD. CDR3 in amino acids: CAISEAGVSSGSYEQYF. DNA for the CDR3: TGTGCCATCAGTGAGGCCGGAGTTTCTAGCGGGAGCTACGAGCAGTACTTC.

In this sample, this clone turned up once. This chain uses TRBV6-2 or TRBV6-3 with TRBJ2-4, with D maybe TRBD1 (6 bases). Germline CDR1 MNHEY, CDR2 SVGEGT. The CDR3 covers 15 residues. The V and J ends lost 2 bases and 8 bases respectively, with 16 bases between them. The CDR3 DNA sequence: TGTGCCAGCAGTTACGGAACAGGGTCCGTATACATTCAGTACTTC. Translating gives CASSYGTGSVYIQYF.

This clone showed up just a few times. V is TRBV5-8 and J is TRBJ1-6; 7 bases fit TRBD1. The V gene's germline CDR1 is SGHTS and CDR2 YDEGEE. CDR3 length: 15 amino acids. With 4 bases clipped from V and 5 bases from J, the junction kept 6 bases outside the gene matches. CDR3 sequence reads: CASSATGVDNSPLHF. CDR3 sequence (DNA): TGTGCCAGCAGCGCCACAGGGGTAGATAATTCACCCCTCCACTTT. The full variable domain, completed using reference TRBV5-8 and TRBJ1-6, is EAGVTQSPTHLIKTRGQQATLRCSPISGHTSVYWYQQALGLGLQFLLWYDEGEERNRGNFPPRFSGRQFPNYSSELNVNALELEDSALYLCASSATGVDNSPLHFGNGTRLTVT.

The CDR3 DNA reads TGTGCCAGCAGCTTAGCCAGGGGATCCGGGGAGCTGTTTTTT. This sequence encodes CASSLARGSGELFF. This chain joins TRBV11-2 and TRBJ2-2; a possible D gene is TRBD1 (6 bases). The CDR3 length is 14 residues. Trimming cost V 1 base and J 6 bases, with 9 bases left between them. CDR1 is SGHAT, CDR2 FQNNGV, per germline.

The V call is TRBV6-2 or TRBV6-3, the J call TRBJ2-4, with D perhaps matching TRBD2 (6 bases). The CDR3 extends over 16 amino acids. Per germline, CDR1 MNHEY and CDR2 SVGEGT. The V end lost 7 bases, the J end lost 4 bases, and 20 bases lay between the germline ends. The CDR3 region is CASNPRSNGSKNIQYF. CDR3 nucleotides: TGTGCCAGCAACCCCAGGTCGAACGGGAGTAAAAACATTCAGTACTTC.

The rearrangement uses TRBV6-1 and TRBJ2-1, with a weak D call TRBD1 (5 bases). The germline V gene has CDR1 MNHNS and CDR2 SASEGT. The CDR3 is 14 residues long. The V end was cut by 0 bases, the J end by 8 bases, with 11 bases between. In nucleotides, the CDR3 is TGTGCCAGCAGTGAAGCCAGCTGGGGCCATGAGCAGTTCTTC. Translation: CASSEASWGHEQFF.

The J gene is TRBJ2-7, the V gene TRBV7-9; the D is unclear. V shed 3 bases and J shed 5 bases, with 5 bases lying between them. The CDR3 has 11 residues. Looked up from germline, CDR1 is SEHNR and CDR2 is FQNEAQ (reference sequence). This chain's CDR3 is CASSFSDEQYF. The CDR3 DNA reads TGTGCCAGCAGCTTTTCTGACGAGCAGTACTTC.

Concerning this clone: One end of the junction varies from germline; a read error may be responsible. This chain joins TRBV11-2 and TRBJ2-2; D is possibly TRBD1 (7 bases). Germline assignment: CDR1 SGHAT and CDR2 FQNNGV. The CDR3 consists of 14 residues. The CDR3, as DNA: TGTGCCAGCAGCCTAGACAGGGAGGCCGGGGAGCTGTTTTTT. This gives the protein CASSLDREAGELFF.

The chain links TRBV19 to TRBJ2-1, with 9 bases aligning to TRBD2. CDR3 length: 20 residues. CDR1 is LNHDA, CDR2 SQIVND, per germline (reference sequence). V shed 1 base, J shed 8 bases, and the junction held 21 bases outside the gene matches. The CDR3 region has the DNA TGTGCCAGTAGTATAGGACGCTTGGGGCTAGCGGGAACGCGGGGGGATGAGCAGTTCTTC. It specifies CASSIGRLGLAGTRGDEQFF. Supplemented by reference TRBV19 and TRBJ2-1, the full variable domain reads DGGITQSPKYLFRKEGQNVTLSCEQNLNHDAMYWYRQDPGQGLRLIYYSQIVNDFQKGDIAEGYSVSREKKESFPLTVTSAQKNPTAFYLCASSIGRLGLAGTRGDEQFFGPGTRLTVL.